The text below deals with one T cell receptor (beta chain). This sample is part of a study of cytomegalovirus exposure and HLA in healthy donors. PCR was performed using 60 Vbeta and 13 Jbeta primers. Some clones are missing from TCRdb's copy, which holds only in-frame ones; the method was immunoSEQ multiplex PCR. The data contain 59,000 or so clones, around 86% of them singletons. Material: PBMCs. The sequence came from a female donor in good health and CMV-seronegative.

The CDR3 sequence: CASRRIPGQVNIQYF. CDR3 bases: TGTGCCAGTAGACGAATACCGGGACAGGTAAACATTCAGTACTTC. The chain has TRBV19 and TRBJ2-4, with 8 bases fitting TRBD1. V gave up 6 bases and J gave up 6 bases; unmatched junction bases: 10. This CDR3 has 15 residues. The germline CDR1 and CDR2 sequences are LNHDA and SQIVND (reference sequence).